The 12 T cell receptor beta chains below were found in one sample sequenced in a study of type 1 and type 2 diabetes patients. PCR was run on genomic DNA. A primer set of 30 forward and 13 reverse primers amplified the CDR3. One entry per CDR3 protein, called by TCRdb with MiXCR from the multiplex PCR reads. The table records fewer than 350,000 distinct CDR3 sequences, approximately 45% of them present only once. Sequences were obtained from peripheral blood mononuclear cells (PBMCs). The receptors originated from a man younger than 35 with type 2 diabetes.

This sequence joins TRBV24-1 and TRBJ1-5, with 8 bases lining up with TRBD1. Germline V CDR1 and CDR2: KGHDR, SFDVKD. Unmatched junction bases numbered 6, after V lost 1 base and J lost 5 bases. CDR3 length: 16 amino acids. CDR3 DNA sequence: TGTGCCACCAGTGATTTACAGGGGGACCCCCATCAGCCCCAGCATTTT. Its translation: CATSDLQGDPHQPQHF.

This clonotype was detected only a few times. The chain is built from TRBV6-6 and TRBJ1-5, with D possibly TRBD1 on 6 matching bases. The V and J ends lost 7 bases and 4 bases respectively, with 11 bases between them. Germline CDR1 is MNHNY and CDR2 is SVGAGI (reference sequence). There are 13 residues in the CDR3. The chain's CDR3 is CASNGRGNQPQHF. The CDR3 DNA reads TGTGCCAGCAATGGCAGGGGAAATCAGCCCCAGCATTTT.

A few counts support this clonotype. The gene calls are TRBV15 and TRBJ2-3, with unresolved D. Germline lookup yields CDR1 LNHNV and CDR2 YYDKDF (reference sequence). The CDR3 totals 12 residues. The V end was cut by 3 bases, the J end by 3 bases, with 4 bases between. CDR3 amino acids: CATSSRTDTQYF. In DNA form, the CDR3 reads TGTGCCACCAGCAGTAGGACAGATACGCAGTATTTT.

In nucleotides, the CDR3 is TGTGCCAGTAGCAGAGGACAGGGAGAATCAGATACGCAGTATTTT. Amino acid sequence: CASSRGQGESDTQYF. V gene TRBV7-9 combines with J gene TRBJ2-3, with TRBD1 matching 8 bases. V lost 9 bases, J lost 4 bases, and 12 bases stayed unmatched. This CDR3 has 15 amino acids. The germline CDR1 and CDR2 sequences are SEHNR and FQNEAQ (reference sequence). Together with reference TRBV7-9 and TRBJ2-3, the CDR3 gives the full variable domain: DTGVSQNPRHKITKRGQNVTFRCDPISEHNRLYWYRQTLGQGPEFLTYFQNEAQLEKSRLLSDRFSAERPKGSFSTLEIQRTEQGDSAMYLCASSRGQGESDTQYFGPGTRLTVL.

About this clonotype: The junction departs from germline at one end; a sequencing error may be responsible. The V gene is TRBV19, the J gene TRBJ2-1, with 8 nucleotides matching TRBD1. The CDR3 has 15 amino acids. Germline V CDR1 and CDR2: LNHDA, SQIVND (reference sequence). CDR3 loop: CASSTGGGIYKEQFF. CDR3 nucleotides: TGTGCCAGTAGTACAGGGGGCGGGATCTACAAGGAGCAGTTCTTC.

The genes are TRBV12-3 or TRBV12-4 and TRBJ1-1; D unclear. CDR3 size: 13 residues. Trimming took 6 bases from V and 6 from J, leaving 14 bases between them. The CDR3 spells CASSFEGRAEAFF. CDR3 DNA: TGTGCCAGCAGCTTTGAAGGTAGGGCTGAAGCTTTCTTT.

The chain recombines TRBV30 with TRBJ1-2; D perhaps matches TRBD1 (6 bases). CDR3 size: 13 residues. The germline CDR1 and CDR2 sequences are GTSNPN and SVGIG (reference sequence). The ends were cut back, 8 bases at V and 10 bases at J, with 23 bases in the middle. CDR3 amino acids: CARQGSFRFAYTF. CDR3 coding DNA: TGTGCCCGTCAGGGGTCATTCCGATTCGCCTACACCTTC.

This chain links TRBV7-2 with TRBJ2-1; D is unclear. This CDR3 region has 13 residues. Germline CDR1 and CDR2: SGHTA and FQGNSA. Trimming took off 5 bases at V and 10 bases at J, with 15 bases between the two ends. The CDR3 nucleotides read TGTGCCAGCAGCCCCACCCCCGCCGGGGAGCAGTTCTTC. Encoded protein: CASSPTPAGEQFF.

This clonotype occurred a few times. V usage is TRBV29-1 and J usage is TRBJ2-5; possibly TRBD1 for D (6 bases). The CDR3 extends over 15 amino acids. Trimming stripped 3 bases from V and 2 bases from J, with 16 bases between. CDR1 SQVTM and CDR2 ANQGSEA come from the germline V gene. CDR3 region: CSVDRDRRIQETQYF. CDR3 bases: TGCAGCGTTGACCGTGACAGGAGAATTCAAGAGACCCAGTACTTC.

This chain joins TRBV7-9 and TRBJ1-2; no reliable D call. The CDR3 runs 12 residues. Germline CDR1 and CDR2: SEHNR and FQNEAQ (reference sequence). The V end was cut by 4 bases, the J end by 8 bases, with 11 bases between. The CDR3 loop reads CASSSSLRGYTF. In nucleotides, the CDR3 is TGTGCCAGCAGCTCGTCTCTTCGGGGCTACACCTTC.

The chain combines TRBV11-3 with TRBJ1-4, with a weak D call TRBD1 (6 bases). The CDR3 extends over 15 amino acids. Germline V gene lookup returns CDR1 SGHNT and CDR2 YENEEA. The germline V and J ends were trimmed by 7 bases and 2 bases, with 14 bases remaining between them. The CDR3 DNA follows: TGTGCCAGCAACAGAGGGGGGGACACTAATGAAAAACTGTTTTTT. This translates into CASNRGGDTNEKLFF.

This clonotype was counted a few times. This rearrangement joins TRBV7-8 to TRBJ1-1; a weak D match, TRBD1 (6 bases). The germline CDR1 and CDR2 sequences are SGHVS and FQNEAQ. V lost 5 bases, J lost 4 bases, and 17 bases lay in between. This CDR3 region has 15 residues. CDR3 protein: CASSLIGGARTEAFF. The CDR3 DNA follows: TGTGCCAGCAGCCTTATCGGGGGGGCGCGCACTGAAGCTTTCTTT.